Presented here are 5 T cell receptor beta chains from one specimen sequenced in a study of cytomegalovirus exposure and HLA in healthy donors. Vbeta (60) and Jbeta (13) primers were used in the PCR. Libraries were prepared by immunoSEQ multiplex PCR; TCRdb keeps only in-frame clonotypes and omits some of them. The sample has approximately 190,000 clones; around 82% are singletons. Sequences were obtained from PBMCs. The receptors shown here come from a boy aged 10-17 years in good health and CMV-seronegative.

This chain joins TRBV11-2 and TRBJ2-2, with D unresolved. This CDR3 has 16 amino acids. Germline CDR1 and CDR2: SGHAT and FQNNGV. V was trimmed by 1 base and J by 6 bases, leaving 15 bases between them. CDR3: CASSLVSVTEPGELFF. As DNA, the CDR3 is TGTGCCAGCAGCTTAGTTTCTGTAACAGAGCCCGGGGAGCTGTTTTTT.

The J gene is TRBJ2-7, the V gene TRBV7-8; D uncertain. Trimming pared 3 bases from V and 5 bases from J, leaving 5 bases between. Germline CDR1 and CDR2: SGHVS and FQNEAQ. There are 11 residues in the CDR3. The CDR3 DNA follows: TGTGCCAGCAGCTTGCAGAACGAGCAGTACTTC. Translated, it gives CASSLQNEQYF.

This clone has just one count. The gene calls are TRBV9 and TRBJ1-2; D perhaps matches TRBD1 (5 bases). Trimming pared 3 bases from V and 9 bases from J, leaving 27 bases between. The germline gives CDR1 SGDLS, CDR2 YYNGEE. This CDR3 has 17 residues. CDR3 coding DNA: TGTGCCAGCAGCGATCGACAGTCGCGGGGCCCTCGGGGGAGCTACACCTTC. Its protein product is CASSDRQSRGPRGSYTF.

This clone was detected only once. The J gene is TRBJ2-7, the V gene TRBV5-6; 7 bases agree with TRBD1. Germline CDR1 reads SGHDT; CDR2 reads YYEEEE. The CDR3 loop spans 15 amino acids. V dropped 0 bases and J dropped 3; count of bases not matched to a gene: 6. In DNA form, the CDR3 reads TGTGCCAGCAGCTTGGGAAACAGGGGTATCTACGAGCAGTACTTC. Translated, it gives CASSLGNRGIYEQYF. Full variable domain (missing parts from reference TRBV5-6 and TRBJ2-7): DAGVTQSPTHLIKTRGQQVTLRCSPKSGHDTVSWYQQALGQGPQFIFQYYEEEERQRGNFPDRFSGHQFPNYSSELNVNALLLGDSALYLCASSLGNRGIYEQYFGPGTRLTVT.

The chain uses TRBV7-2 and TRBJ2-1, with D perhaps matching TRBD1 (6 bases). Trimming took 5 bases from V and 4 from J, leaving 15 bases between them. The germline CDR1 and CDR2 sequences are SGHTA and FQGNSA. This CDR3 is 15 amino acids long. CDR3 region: CASSGDNWGYNEQFF. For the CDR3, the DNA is TGTGCCAGCAGCGGGGACAACTGGGGTTACAATGAGCAGTTCTTC.